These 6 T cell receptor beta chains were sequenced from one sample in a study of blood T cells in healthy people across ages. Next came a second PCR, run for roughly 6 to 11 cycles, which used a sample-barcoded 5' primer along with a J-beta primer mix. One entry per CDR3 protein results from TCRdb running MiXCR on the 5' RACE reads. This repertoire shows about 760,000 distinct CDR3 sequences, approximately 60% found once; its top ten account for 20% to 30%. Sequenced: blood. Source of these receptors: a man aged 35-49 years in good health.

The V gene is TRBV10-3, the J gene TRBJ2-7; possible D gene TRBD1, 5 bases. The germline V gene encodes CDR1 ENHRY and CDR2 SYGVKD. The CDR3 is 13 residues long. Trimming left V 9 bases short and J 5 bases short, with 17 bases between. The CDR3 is CAIGWGSSDEQYF. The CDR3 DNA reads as TGTGCCATTGGGTGGGGCTCTTCGGACGAGCAGTACTTC.

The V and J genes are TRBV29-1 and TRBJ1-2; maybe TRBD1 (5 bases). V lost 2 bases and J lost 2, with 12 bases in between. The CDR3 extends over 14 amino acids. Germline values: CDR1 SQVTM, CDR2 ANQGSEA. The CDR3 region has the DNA TGCAGCGTTGAAAGGGGACTCCCAAACTATGGCTACACCTTC. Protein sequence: CSVERGLPNYGYTF.

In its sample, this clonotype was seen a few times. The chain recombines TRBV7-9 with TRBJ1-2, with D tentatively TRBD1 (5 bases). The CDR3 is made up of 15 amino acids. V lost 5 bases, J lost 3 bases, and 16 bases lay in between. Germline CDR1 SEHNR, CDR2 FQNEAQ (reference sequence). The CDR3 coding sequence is TGTGCCAGCAGCGCAAGAACCGGGACGGACTATGGCTACACCTTC. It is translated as CASSARTGTDYGYTF.

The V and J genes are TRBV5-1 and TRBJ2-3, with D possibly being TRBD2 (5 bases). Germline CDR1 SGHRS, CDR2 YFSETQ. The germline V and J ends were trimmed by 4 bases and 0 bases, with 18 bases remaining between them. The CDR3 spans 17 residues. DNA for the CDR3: TGCGCCAGCAGCCAACGGACTGCGACTTCTAGCACAGATACGCAGTATTTT. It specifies CASSQRTATSSTDTQYF.

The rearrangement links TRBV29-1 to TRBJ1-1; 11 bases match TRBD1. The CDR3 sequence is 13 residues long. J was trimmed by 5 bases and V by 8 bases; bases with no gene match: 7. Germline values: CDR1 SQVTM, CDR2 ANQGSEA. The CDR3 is CSFGTGGRTEAFF. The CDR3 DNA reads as TGCAGCTTTGGGACAGGGGGACGGACTGAAGCTTTCTTT.

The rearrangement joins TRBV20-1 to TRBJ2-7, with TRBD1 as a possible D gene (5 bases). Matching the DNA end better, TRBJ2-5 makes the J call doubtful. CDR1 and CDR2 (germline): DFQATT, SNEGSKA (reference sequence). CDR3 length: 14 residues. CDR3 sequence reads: CSATPLGVPETQYF. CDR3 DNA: TGCAGTGCTACCCCCCTAGGGGTGCCAGAGACCCAGTACTTC.